The 12 T cell receptor beta chains below were found in one sample sequenced in a study of blood T cell repertoires in COVID-19. This table comes from immunoSEQ multiplex PCR, and its TCRdb copy is limited to in-frame clones, with some not included. The sample carries approximately 52,000 clones, 70% to 90% recorded once. Material: peripheral blood. The receptors shown here come from a man between 60 and 75 years old with acute or convalescent COVID-19.

The chain's CDR3 is CASSQPKGRQGPETQYF. CDR3 sequence (DNA): TGTGCCAGCAGCCAACCCAAAGGAAGACAGGGTCCAGAGACCCAGTACTTC. The rearrangement joins TRBV5-5 to TRBJ2-5; 7 nucleotides align to TRBD1. The CDR3 covers 17 residues. The germline V gene has CDR1 SGHKS and CDR2 YYEKEE (reference sequence). Unmatched junction bases numbered 16, after V lost 4 bases and J lost 4 bases.

This rearrangement joins TRBV6-6 to TRBJ1-4; 10 positions match TRBD1. V shed 5 bases and J 7 bases; nucleotides not matched to a gene: 13. The CDR3 contains 17 residues. CDR1 is MNHNY and CDR2 is SVGAGI in the germline V gene (reference sequence). The CDR3 DNA follows: TGTGCCAGCAGTCTAAACCGGGACAGGGGATTGGGTGAAAAACTGTTTTTT. Encoded protein: CASSLNRDRGLGEKLFF.

The rearrangement links TRBV28 to TRBJ2-5; a possible D gene is TRBD1 (6 bases). Germline CDR1 MDHEN, CDR2 SYDVKM. The CDR3 is 16 amino acids. V lost 5 bases, J lost 2 bases, and 18 bases lay in between. The CDR3 sequence is CASSRLGTLPQETQYF. The CDR3 DNA is TGTGCCAGCAGTCGCCTTGGGACACTCCCTCAAGAGACCCAGTACTTC.

This sequence joins TRBV6-2 or TRBV6-3 and TRBJ2-7; 9 bases fit TRBD1. This CDR3 spans 16 amino acids. The germline CDR1 and CDR2 sequences are MNHEY and SVGEGT. Trimming cost V 0 bases and J 2 bases; bases outside gene matches: 5. CDR3 residues: CASSYSAGTGTYEQYF. The CDR3 DNA is TGTGCCAGCAGTTACTCGGCGGGGACAGGGACCTACGAGCAGTACTTC.

V gene TRBV20-1 combines with J gene TRBJ2-3; D is unclear. The CDR3 has 13 amino acids. Trimming shortened V by 3 bases and J by 1 base, and 8 bases separated the two germline ends. From germline, CDR1 is DFQATT and CDR2 SNEGSKA (reference sequence). The CDR3 here is CSASSLRTDTQYF. CDR3 DNA sequence: TGCAGTGCTAGTTCTCTCCGCACAGATACGCAGTATTTT.

In regard to this clone: One end of the junction fails to match germline, which may point to a read error. The rearrangement links TRBV7-2 to TRBJ2-1; D is uncertain. Germline CDR1 is SGHTA and CDR2 is FQGNSA. The CDR3 loop spans 16 amino acids. The CDR3 DNA reads TGTGCCAGCAGCTTATTACGTCGGGTATCCTCCAATGAGCAGTTCTTC. Amino acids: CASSLLRRVSSNEQFF.

The chain employs TRBV2 and TRBJ1-2, with D perhaps matching TRBD1 (5 bases). The V end lost 6 bases, the J end lost 4 bases, and 12 bases lay between the germline ends. Germline CDR1 is SNHLY and CDR2 is FYNNEI. The CDR3 consists of 13 residues. CDR3 bases: TGTGCCAGCAGCGATCAGGGAACCTATGGCTACACCTTC. Amino acids: CASSDQGTYGYTF.

This chain uses TRBV11-2 with TRBJ1-6; D unresolved. This CDR3 region has 13 residues. With 8 bases removed from V and 10 bases from J, the gap between germline ends came to 15 bases. Germline CDR1 reads SGHAT; CDR2 reads FQNNGV. DNA of the CDR3: TGTGCCAGCGGGCCGGGAGTAGCCTCACCCCTCCACTTT. Translation gives CASGPGVASPLHF.

The gene calls are TRBV18 and TRBJ2-1, with D tentatively TRBD2 (5 bases). This CDR3 comprises 16 residues. V dropped 4 bases and J dropped 6 bases, with 19 bases sitting between them. Germline assignment: CDR1 KGHSH and CDR2 LQKENI. The CDR3 DNA reads as TGTGCCAGCTCACTGAAGACCGTGACGAGCGGCAATGAGCAGTTCTTC. Translation: CASSLKTVTSGNEQFF.

The V and J genes are TRBV5-6 and TRBJ1-2; no firm D call. The CDR3 totals 15 residues. Germline CDR1 and CDR2: SGHDT and YYEEEE. V gave up 5 bases and J gave up 4 bases, with 18 bases separating them. CDR3 protein: CASSLTRTEAYGYTF. CDR3 nucleotide sequence: TGTGCCAGCAGTTTGACCAGGACGGAGGCCTATGGCTACACCTTC.

This clone was found a few times. This chain uses TRBV3-1 (or the pseudogene TRBV3-2) with TRBJ1-1; the match to TRBD1 covers 7 bases. J lost 0 bases, V lost 1 base, and 2 bases had no gene match. The CDR3 is 15 residues long. CDR1 is LGHDT, CDR2 YNNKEL, per germline (reference sequence). The CDR3 DNA is TGTGCCAGCAGCCAAGGGGGACAGTTGAACACTGAAGCTTTCTTT. Translating gives CASSQGGQLNTEAFF.

The chain employs TRBV6-2 or TRBV6-3 and TRBJ1-1; D is unclear. Germline V gene data show CDR1 as MNHEY and CDR2 as SVGEGT. The length of the CDR3 is 16 residues. V shed 2 bases and J shed 2 bases, with 15 bases lying between them. CDR3 nucleotide sequence: TGTGCCAGCAGTTACCTCGCCCAGGATTCTAACACTGAAGCTTTCTTT. Translation gives CASSYLAQDSNTEAFF.